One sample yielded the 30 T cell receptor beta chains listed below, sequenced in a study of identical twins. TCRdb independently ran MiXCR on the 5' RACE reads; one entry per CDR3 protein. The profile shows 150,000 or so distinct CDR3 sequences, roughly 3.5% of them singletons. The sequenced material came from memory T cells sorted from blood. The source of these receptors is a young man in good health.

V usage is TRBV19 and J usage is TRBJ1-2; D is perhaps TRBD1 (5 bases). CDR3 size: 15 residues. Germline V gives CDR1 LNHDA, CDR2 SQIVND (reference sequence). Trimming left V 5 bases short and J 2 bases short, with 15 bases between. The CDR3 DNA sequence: TGTGCCAGTAGTCGGACACACCAGCGGAACTATGGCTACACCTTC. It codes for CASSRTHQRNYGYTF.

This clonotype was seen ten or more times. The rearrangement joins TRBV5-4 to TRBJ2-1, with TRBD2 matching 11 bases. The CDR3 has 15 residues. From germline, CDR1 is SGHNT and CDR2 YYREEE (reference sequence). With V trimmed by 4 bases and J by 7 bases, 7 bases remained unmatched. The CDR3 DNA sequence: TGTGCCAGCAGCCTCACCGGGACTAGCGGAAATGAGCAGTTCTTC. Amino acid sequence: CASSLTGTSGNEQFF. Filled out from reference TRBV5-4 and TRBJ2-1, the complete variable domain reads ETGVTQSPTHLIKTRGQQVTLRCSSQSGHNTVSWYQQALGQGPQFIFQYYREEENGRGNFPPRFSGLQFPNYSSELNVNALELDDSALYLCASSLTGTSGNEQFFGPGTRLTVL.

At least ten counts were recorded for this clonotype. This chain's CDR3 is CASSLRPQSSATQYF. CDR3 bases: TGTGCCAGCAGCTTACGTCCGCAGAGCTCGGCGACCCAGTACTTC. V is TRBV7-2 and J is TRBJ2-5; D remains unclear. The germline gives CDR1 SGHTA, CDR2 FQGNSA. This CDR3 is built from 15 residues. V shed 2 bases and J shed 7 bases, with 17 bases lying between them.

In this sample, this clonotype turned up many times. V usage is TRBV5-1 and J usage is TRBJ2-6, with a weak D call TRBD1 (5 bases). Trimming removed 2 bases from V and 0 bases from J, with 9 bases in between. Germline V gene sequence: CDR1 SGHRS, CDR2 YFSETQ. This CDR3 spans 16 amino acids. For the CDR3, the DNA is TGCGCCAGCAGCTTTGGACATAACTCTGGGGCCAACGTCCTGACTTTC. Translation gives CASSFGHNSGANVLTF. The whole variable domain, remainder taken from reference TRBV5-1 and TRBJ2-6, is KAGVTQTPRYLIKTRGQQVTLSCSPISGHRSVSWYQQTPGQGLQFLFEYFSETQRNKGNFPGRFSGRQFSNSRSEMNVSTLELGDSALYLCASSFGHNSGANVLTFGAGSRLTVL.

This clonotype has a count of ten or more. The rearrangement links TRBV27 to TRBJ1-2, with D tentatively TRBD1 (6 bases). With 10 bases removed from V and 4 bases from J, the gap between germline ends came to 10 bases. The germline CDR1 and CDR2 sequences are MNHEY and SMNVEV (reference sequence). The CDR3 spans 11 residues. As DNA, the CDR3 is TGTGCCACAGGGGCGGGCTATGGCTACACCTTC. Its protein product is CATGAGYGYTF.

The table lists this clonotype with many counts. CDR3 bases: TGTGCCAGCCGCGAGCCGGGGGGGCGCGTCGGCACAGATACGCAGTATTTT. It specifies CASREPGGRVGTDTQYF. The chain employs TRBV12-3 or TRBV12-4 and TRBJ2-3, with 8 bases identical to TRBD2. CDR3 size: 17 residues. The V gene end was trimmed by 8 bases and the J gene end by 1 base; junction bases not matched to a gene: 14.

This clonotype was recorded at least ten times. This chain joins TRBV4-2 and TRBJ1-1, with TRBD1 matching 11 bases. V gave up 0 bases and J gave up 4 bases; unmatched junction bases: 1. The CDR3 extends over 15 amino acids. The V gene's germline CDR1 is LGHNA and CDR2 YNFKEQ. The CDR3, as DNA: TGTGCCAGCAGCCAAGATGGGACAGGGGGCACTGAAGCTTTCTTT. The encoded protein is CASSQDGTGGTEAFF.

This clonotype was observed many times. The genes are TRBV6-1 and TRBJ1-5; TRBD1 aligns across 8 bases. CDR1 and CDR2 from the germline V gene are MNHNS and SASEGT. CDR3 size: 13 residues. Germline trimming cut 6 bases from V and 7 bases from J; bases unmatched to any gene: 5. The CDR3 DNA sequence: TGTGCCAGCAGCGACAGGGGCTGGCAGCCCCAGCATTTT. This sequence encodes CASSDRGWQPQHF.

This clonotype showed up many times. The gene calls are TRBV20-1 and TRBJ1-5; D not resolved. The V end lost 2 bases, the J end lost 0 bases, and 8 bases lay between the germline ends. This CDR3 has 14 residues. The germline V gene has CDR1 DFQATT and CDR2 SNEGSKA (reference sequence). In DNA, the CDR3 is TGCAGTGCTAGAATACATTATAGCAATCAGCCCCAGCATTTT. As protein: CSARIHYSNQPQHF.

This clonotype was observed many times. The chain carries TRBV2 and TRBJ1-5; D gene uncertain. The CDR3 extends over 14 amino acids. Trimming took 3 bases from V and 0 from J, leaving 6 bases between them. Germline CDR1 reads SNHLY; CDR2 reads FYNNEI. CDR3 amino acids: CASSDDYSNQPQHF. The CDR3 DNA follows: TGTGCCAGCAGTGATGATTATAGCAATCAGCCCCAGCATTTT.

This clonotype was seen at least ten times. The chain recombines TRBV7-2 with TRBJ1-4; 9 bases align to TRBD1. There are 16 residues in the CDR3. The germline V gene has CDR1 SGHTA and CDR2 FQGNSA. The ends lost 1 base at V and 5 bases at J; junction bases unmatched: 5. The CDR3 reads CASSLVTGQGNEKLFF. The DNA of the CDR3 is TGTGCCAGCAGCTTAGTTACGGGACAGGGAAATGAAAAACTGTTTTTT.

The CDR3 region is CASSFSGQGVPQYV. CDR3 DNA: TGTGCCAGCAGCTTTTCGGGACAGGGCGTTCCGCAGTACGTC. The chain couples TRBV5-5 to TRBJ2-7; 9 bases are a match to TRBD1. Germline lookup yields CDR1 SGHKS and CDR2 YYEKEE (reference sequence). The CDR3 extends over 14 amino acids. J gave up 9 bases and V 2 bases, and 9 bases lay outside the gene matches.

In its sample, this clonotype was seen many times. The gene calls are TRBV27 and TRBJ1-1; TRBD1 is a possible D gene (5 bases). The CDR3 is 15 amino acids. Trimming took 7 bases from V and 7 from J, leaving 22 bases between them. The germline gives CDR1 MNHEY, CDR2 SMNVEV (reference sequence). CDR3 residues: CASTPAGTANHEAFF. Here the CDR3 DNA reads TGTGCCAGCACTCCCGCCGGGACGGCAAACCATGAAGCTTTCTTT.

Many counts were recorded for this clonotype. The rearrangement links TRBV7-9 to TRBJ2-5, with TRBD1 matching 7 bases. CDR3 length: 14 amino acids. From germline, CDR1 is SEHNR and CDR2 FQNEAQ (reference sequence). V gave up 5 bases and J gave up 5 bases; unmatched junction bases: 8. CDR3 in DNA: TGTGCCAGCAGCCCGGGACAGAGAAAGGAGACCCAGTACTTC. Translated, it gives CASSPGQRKETQYF.

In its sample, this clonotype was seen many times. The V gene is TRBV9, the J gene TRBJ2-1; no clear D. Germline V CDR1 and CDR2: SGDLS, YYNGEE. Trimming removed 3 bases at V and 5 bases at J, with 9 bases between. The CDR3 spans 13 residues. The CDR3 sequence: CASSAEMHNEQFF. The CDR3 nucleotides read TGTGCCAGCAGCGCAGAGATGCACAATGAGCAGTTCTTC.

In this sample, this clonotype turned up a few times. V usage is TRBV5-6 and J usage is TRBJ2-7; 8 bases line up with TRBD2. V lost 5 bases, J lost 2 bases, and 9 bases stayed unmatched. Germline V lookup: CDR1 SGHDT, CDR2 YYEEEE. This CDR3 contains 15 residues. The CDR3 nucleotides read TGTGCCAGCAGGGATTTACGGGAGGGACCCTACGAGCAGTACGTC. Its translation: CASRDLREGPYEQYV.

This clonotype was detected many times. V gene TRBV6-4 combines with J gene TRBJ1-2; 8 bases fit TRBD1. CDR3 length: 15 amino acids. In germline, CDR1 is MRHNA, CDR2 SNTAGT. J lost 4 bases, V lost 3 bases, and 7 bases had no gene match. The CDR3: CASSEFGTGVYGYTF. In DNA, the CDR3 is TGTGCCAGCAGTGAATTCGGGACAGGTGTCTATGGCTACACCTTC.

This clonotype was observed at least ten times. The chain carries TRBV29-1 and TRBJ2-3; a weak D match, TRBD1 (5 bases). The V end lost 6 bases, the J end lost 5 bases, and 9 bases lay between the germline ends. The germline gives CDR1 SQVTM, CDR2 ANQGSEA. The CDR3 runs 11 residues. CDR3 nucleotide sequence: TGCAGCGTGAATCAGGGAGATACGCAGTATTTT. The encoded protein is CSVNQGDTQYF.

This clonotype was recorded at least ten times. The CDR3 DNA is TGTGCCAGCAGTGTGGAGGGGTTAAGCAATCAGCCCCAGCATTTT. Translating gives CASSVEGLSNQPQHF. The gene calls are TRBV2 and TRBJ1-5, with D tentatively TRBD1 (5 bases). The V and J ends lost 4 bases and 1 base respectively, with 11 bases between them. This CDR3 is built from 15 residues. CDR1 and CDR2 from the germline V gene are SNHLY and FYNNEI.

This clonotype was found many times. CDR3 region: CASSSGGSWGYTF. The CDR3 nucleotides read TGTGCCAGCAGTTCAGGGGGCTCATGGGGCTACACCTTC. This sequence joins TRBV12-3 or TRBV12-4 and TRBJ1-2; 8 bases map to TRBD1. Trimming removed 4 bases from V and 8 bases from J; junction bases left unmatched: 6. CDR3 length: 13 amino acids.

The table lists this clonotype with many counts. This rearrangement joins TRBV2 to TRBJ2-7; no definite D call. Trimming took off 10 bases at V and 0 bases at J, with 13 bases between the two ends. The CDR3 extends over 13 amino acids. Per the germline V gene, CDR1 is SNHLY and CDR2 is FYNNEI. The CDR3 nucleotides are TGTGCCACCTTAACTCGAAGCTCCTACGAGCAGTACTTC. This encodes CATLTRSSYEQYF.

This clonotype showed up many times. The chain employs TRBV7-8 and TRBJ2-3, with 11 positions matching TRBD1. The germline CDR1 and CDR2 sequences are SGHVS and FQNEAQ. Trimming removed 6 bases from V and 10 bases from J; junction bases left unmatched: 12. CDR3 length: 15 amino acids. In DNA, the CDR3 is TGTGCCAGCAGTCGAACCGGGACAGGGGGTAGGGCGCAGTATTTT. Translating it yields CASSRTGTGGRAQYF.

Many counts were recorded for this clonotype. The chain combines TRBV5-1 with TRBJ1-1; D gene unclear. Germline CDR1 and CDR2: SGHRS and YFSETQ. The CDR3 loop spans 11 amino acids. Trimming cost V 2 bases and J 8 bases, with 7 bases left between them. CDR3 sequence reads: CASSLDQEAFF. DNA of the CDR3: TGCGCCAGCAGCTTAGACCAAGAAGCTTTCTTT.

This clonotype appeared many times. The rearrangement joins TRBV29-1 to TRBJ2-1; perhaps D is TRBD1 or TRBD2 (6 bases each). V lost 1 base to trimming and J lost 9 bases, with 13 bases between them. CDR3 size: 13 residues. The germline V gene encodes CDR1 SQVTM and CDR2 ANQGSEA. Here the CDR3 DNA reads TGCAGCGTTGAAGGTGGGGGGCATGGTGAGCAGTTCTTC. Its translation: CSVEGGGHGEQFF.

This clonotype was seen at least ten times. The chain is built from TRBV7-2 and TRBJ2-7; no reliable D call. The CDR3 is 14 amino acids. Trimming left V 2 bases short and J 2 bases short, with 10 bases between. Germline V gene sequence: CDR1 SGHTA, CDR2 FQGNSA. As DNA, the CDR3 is TGTGCCAGCAGCTTAAGCCGAACCACCTACGAGCAGTACTTC. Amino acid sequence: CASSLSRTTYEQYF.

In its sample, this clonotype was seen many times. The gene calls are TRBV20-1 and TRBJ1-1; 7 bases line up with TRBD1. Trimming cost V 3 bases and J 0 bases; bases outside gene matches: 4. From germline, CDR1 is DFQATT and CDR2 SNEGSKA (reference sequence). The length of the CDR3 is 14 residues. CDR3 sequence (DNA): TGCAGTGCTAGGGTGACAGGGATGAACACTGAAGCTTTCTTT. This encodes CSARVTGMNTEAFF.

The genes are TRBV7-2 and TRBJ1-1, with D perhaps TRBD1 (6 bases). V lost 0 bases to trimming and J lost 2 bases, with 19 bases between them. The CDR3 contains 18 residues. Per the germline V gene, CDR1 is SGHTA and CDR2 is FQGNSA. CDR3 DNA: TGTGCCAGCAGCTTAGCACCTGTTGCGGGGGGCAGAAACACTGAAGCTTTCTTT. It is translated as CASSLAPVAGGRNTEAFF.

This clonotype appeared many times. CDR3 bases: TGTGCCAGCAGTCGGGACGCCTCCTACAATGAGCAGTTCTTC. Translation gives CASSRDASYNEQFF. The chain uses TRBV12-3 or TRBV12-4 and TRBJ2-1; D is tentatively TRBD1 or TRBD2 (5 bases each). With 5 bases removed from V and 0 bases from J, the gap between germline ends came to 8 bases. The CDR3 sequence is 14 residues long.

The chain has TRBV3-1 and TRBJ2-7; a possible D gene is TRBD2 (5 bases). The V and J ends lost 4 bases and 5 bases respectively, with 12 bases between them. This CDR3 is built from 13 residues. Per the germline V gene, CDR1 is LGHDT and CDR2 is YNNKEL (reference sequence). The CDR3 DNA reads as TGTGCCAGCAGCCGAGGGCGAATCGACGAGCAGTACGTC. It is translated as CASSRGRIDEQYV.

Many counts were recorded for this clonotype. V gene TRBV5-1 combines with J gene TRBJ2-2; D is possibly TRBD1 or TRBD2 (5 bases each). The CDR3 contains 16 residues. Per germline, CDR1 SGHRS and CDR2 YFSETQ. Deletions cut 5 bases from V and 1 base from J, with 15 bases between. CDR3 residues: CASRPRGFLNTGELFF. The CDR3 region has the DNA TGCGCCAGCAGGCCTCGGGGCTTCCTGAACACCGGGGAGCTGTTTTTT.